This TCR beta chain is from a study of blood T cell repertoires in COVID-19. Study as a whole: Samples taken during acute and convalescent COVID-19 were collected in the United States, Italy and Spain. T cells, B-cell-depleted T cells, or PBMCs supplied cDNA or gDNA.

With V trimmed by 6 bases and J by 5 bases, 7 bases remained unmatched. This CDR3 region has 14 residues. Germline CDR1 is SEHNR and CDR2 is FQNEAQ (reference sequence). Authors' data handling: Scientists estimated how many nucleated cells there were by amplifying reference gene primers. Here immunoSEQ multiplex PCR was the method, and the copy in TCRdb shows in-frame clones only, minus some. That table is the source of V, J and clone size, and D and trimming were worked out from the DNA. The data contain 65,000 to 100,000 clones, roughly nine tenths of them singletons. The chain combines TRBV7-9 with TRBJ2-3; 8 nucleotides match TRBD1. The sequenced sample was peripheral blood. The clonotype comes from a man aged 50 or older with acute or convalescent COVID-19. CDR3 sequence: CASRPGTGGDTQYF. The CDR3 coding sequence is TGTGCCAGCAGACCCGGGACAGGTGGAGATACGCAGTATTTT.